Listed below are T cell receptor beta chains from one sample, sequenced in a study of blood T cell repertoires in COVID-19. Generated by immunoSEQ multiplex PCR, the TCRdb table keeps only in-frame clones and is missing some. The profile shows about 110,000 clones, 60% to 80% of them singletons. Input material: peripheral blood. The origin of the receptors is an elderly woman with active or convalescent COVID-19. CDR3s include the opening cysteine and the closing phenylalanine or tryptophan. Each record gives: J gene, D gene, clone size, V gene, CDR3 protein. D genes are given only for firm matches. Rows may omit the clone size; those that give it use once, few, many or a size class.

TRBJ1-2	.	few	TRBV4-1	CASSQVWAIYGYTF
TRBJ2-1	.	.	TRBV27	CASSLSSRYNEQFF
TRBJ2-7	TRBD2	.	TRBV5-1	CASSQRLADSSYEQYF
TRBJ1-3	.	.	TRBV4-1	CASSQRGLGNTIYF
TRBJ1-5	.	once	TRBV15	CATSREGGENQPQHF
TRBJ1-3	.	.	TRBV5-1	CASSPRTGGAGRNTIYF
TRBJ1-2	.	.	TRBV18	CASSPTWGDRGYTF
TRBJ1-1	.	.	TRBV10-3	CAISDFSLLRGRPNTEAFF
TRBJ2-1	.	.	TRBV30	CAWRRGWNEQFF
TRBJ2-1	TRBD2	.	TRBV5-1	CASSNYLAGSSYNEQFF
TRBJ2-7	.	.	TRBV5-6	CASSLKGAYEQYF
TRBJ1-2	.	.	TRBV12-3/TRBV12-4	CASSSDRTGGYTF
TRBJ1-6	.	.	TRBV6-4	CASSDIGGNSPLHF
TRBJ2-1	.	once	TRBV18	CASSPPEDSKFF
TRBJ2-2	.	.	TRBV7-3	CASALTSRTNTGELFF
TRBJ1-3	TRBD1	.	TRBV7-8	CASSLAGRGNSGNTIYF
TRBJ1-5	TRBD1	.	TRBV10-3	CAIKPDRGEQPQHF
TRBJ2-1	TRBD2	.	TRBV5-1	CASSLGLAGGSTYNEQFF
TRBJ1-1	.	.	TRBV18	CASSPRQVVNTEAFF
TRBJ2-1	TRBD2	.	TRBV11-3	CASSSDRGRLAGNRYNEQFF
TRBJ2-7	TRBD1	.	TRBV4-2	CASSFRTGGHEQYF
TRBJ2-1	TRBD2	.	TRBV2	CASSELAGVRDEQFF
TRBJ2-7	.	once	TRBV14	CASSQAIGQSYEQYF
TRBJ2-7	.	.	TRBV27	CASSRGPTKGYEQYF
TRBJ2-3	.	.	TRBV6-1	CASSAGLVRGSDTQYF
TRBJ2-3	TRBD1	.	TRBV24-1	CATSEYRGSTQYF
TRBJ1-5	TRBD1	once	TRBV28	CASSFGTGSSQPQHF
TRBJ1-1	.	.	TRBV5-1	CASSLGKGEDTEAFF
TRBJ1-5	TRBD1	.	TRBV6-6	CARQGGYSNQPQHF
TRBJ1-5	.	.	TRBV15	CATSRSLGGNQPQHF
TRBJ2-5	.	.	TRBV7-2	CASSLVWGEETQYF
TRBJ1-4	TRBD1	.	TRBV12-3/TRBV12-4	CVSRADRGRLFF
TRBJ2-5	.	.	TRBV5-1	CASSRQDRETQYF
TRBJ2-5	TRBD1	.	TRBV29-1	CSVETGKRETQYF
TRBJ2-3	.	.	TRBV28	CASSLVGASVTQYF
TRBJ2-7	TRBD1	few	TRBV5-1	CASSSQGAEGYEQYF
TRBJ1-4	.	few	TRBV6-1	CASSEMSHPNEKLFF
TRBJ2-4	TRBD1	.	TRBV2	CASSGTGGFIQYF
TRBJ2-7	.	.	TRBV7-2	CASSFPRGSSYEQYF
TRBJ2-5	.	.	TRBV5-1	CASSWGRETQYF
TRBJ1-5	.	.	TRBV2	CASSTRLDSNQPQHF
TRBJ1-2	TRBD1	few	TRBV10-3	CAIRRDRTNYGYTF
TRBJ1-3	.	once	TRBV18	CASSPSGGGAGNTIYF
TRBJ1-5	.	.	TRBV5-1	CASSLGGSSNQPQHF
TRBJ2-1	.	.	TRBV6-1	CASSELRSTYNEQFF
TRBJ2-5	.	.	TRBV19	CASSTQQGKETQYF
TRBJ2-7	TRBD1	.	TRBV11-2	CASSYMGQGPYEQYF
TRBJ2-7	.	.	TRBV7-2	CASSLTSSGHYEQYF
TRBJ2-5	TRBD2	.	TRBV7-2	CASSLGAGATETQYF
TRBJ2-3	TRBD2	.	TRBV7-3	CASSLTGTSGRTSTDTQYF
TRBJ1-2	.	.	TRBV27	CASSLDPAGLGYGYTF
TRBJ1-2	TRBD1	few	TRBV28	CASTLGAAGGALGYTF
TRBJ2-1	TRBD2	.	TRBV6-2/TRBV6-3	CASSYYLVSSSGPYNEQFF
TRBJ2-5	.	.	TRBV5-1	CASSPQTRDSQYF
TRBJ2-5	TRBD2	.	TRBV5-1	CASGLAAIGYQETQYF
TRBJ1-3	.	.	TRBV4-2	CASSADATRGNTIYF
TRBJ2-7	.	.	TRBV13	CASSSQDSFYEQYF
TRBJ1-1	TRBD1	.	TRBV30	CAWSPATGVTEAFF
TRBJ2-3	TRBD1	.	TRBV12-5	CASVRSPGTGGATDTQYF